This T cell receptor beta chain was sequenced in a study of blood T cell repertoires in COVID-19. Study-level information: Samples taken during acute and convalescent COVID-19 were collected in the United States, Italy and Spain. Sample material is recorded as cDNA or gDNA derived from T cells, B-cell-depleted T cells, or PBMCs.

Per the original data handling: Amplification with reference gene primers provided the estimates of nucleated cell counts. Data came from immunoSEQ multiplex PCR; TCRdb stores just in-frame clones and leaves some out. D and trimming were read from the DNA, whereas the V and J calls and clone size are those reported in that table. The table records fewer than 45,000 clones, around four fifths of them present only once. This clone appeared once. Germline CDR1 and CDR2: MDHEN and SYDVKM. This CDR3 has 17 residues. Losses at the gene ends were 5 bases for V and 0 bases for J; bases not matched to a gene: 4.

The TCR was taken from a man in his fifties with active COVID-19. V usage is TRBV28 and J usage is TRBJ2-5; the match to TRBD2 covers 15 bases. The sample comprised peripheral blood. The CDR3 DNA follows: TGTGCCAGCAGTCCAAGGACTAGCGGGAGGGACCAAGAGACCCAGTACTTC. Protein: CASSPRTSGRDQETQYF.